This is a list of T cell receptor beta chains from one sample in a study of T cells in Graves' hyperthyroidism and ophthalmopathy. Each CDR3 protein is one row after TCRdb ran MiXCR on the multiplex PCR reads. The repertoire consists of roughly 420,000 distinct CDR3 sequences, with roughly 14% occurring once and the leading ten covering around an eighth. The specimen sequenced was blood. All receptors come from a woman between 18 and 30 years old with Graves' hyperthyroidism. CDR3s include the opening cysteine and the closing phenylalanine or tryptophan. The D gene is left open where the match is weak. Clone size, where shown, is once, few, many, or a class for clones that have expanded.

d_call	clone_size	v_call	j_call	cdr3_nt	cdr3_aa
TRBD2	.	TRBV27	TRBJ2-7	TGTGCCAGCAGTCTCGGGAGGCCCCCCTACGAGCAGTACTTC	CASSLGRPPYEQYF
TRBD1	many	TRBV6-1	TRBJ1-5	TGTGCCAGCAGTGACCGGGACAGGGGGTCCTTCGGCAATCAGCCCCAGCATTTT	CASSDRDRGSFGNQPQHF
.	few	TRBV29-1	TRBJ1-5	TGCAGCGTTGGGGGACACCCTTATCAGCCCCAGCATTTT	CSVGGHPYQPQHF
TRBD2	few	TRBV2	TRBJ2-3	TGTGCCAGCGAGCCAGGACTAGCGGGGGGCGCAGATACGCAGTATTTT	CASEPGLAGGADTQYF
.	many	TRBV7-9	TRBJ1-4	TGTGCCAGCAGCCTAGGCCCCATCGGGGAAAAACTGTTTTTT	CASSLGPIGEKLFF
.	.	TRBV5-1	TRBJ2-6	TGCGCCAGCAGCTTGGTGGTAGGCTCTGGGGCCAACGTCCTGACTTTC	CASSLVVGSGANVLTF
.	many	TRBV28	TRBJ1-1	TGTGCCAGCACCCCCTCCGGGGAAGGCACTGAAGCTTTCTTT	CASTPSGEGTEAFF
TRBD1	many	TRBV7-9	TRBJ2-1	TGTGCCAGCAGTGTAATCTCCGGGACAGGGAGCAATGAGCAGTTCTTC	CASSVISGTGSNEQFF
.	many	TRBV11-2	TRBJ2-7	TGTGCCAGCAGCTTAGGGCCCCGGGTGAGCTCCTACGAGCAGTACTTC	CASSLGPRVSSYEQYF
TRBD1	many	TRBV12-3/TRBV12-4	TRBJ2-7	TGTGCCAGCAGTGGACAGGGACCCTACGAGCAGTACTTC	CASSGQGPYEQYF
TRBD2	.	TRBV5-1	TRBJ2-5	TGCGCCAGCAGCGCGGTACTAGCGAGCGAGACCCAGTACTTC	CASSAVLASETQYF
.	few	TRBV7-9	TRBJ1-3	TGTGCCACCTCATTAACAGTCGACATATCTGGAAACACCATATATTTT	CATSLTVDISGNTIYF
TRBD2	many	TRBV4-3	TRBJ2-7	TGCGCCAGCAGCCAAGATCGAACTAGCGGGAGGCCATACGAGCAGTACTTC	CASSQDRTSGRPYEQYF
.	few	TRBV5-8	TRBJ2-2	TGTGCCAGCAGCTTGTTCGTAGGGGTGAACACCGGGGAGCTGTTTTTT	CASSLFVGVNTGELFF
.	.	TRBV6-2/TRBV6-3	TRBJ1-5	TGTGCCAGCCGTAGAGCGGGCGGGGGGCATCAGCCCCAGCATTTT	CASRRAGGGHQPQHF
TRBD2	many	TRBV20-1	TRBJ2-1	TGCAGTGCTAGAGTTCGAGGCGGGAGGAGTTCGTATGAGCAGTTCTTC	CSARVRGGRSSYEQFF
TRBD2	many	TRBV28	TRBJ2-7	TGTGCCAGCAGTTCCCCGATGTCTAGCGGGACCTACGAGCAGTACTTC	CASSSPMSSGTYEQYF
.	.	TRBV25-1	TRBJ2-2	TGTGCCAGCAGTGAATTCGTTGCCGGGGAGCTGTTTTTT	CASSEFVAGELFF
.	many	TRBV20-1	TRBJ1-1	TGCAGTGCTAGAACCCCATCGCCGAACACTGAAGCTTTCTTT	CSARTPSPNTEAFF
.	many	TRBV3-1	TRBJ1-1	TGTGCCAGCAGCCCATCGGACCTGAACACTGAAGCTTTCTTT	CASSPSDLNTEAFF
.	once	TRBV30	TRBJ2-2	TGTGCCTGGACTATGGGACGGTTGAACACCGGGGAGCTGTTTTTT	CAWTMGRLNTGELFF
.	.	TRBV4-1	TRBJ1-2	TGCGCCAGCAGCCAAGGACGGGCCGATGGAAACTCTGGCTACACCTTC	CASSQGRADGNSGYTF
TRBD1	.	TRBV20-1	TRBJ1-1	TGCAGTGCCTCAGGGGGGAGCAACACTGAAGCTTTCTTT	CSASGGSNTEAFF
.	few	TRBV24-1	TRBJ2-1	TGTGCCACCAGTCTCCTTAAGGGTCTTTGGGGAGAAGGGCAATTCGGTGAGCAGTTCTTC	CATSLLKGLWGEGQFGEQFF
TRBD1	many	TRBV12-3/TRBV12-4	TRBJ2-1	TGTGCCAGCAGATCACAGGGGATAGGGGATGAGCAGTTCTTC	CASRSQGIGDEQFF
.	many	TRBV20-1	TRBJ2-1	TGCAGTGCCACCGTTAGGGGAGTGCAGTTCTTC	CSATVRGVQFF